This T cell receptor beta chain was recovered during a study of CD8+CD57+ T cells in acquired aplastic anemia. Study conclusions and caveats: Under 35 was the count of CD8+ CDR3 sequences that patients shared with controls.

CDR3 and TCR beta VDJ profiling relied on a genomic DNA template. In TCRdb, the reads were re-called with MiXCR into one record per CDR3 protein. The sample records under 350,000 distinct CDR3 sequences, 45% to 65% being singletons. All patients picked for sequencing had shown, by flow cytometry, an expansion of CD8+CD57+ cells. With respect to this clonotype: Its target is not known.

Germline CDR1 DFQATT, CDR2 SNEGSKA (reference sequence). CDR3 size: 14 residues. Trimming took 3 bases from V and 1 from J; bases not matched to a gene: 3. This clonotype was sampled from a human donor with aplastic anemia. Sample: sorted CD4+, CD8+, or CD8+CD57+ T cells (not recorded which) from PBMCs. This sequence joins TRBV20-1 and TRBJ2-1, with 7 bases lining up with TRBD2. Written as DNA, the CDR3 is TGCAGTGCTAGGGAGGGACTATCCTACAATGAGCAGTTCTTC. It yields the protein CSAREGLSYNEQFF.